The sample holds a few counts of the clone carrying this T cell receptor beta chain. After removal of 3 bases from V and 5 bases from J, the junction contained 8 bases not matched to a gene. This CDR3 spans 14 amino acids. The V gene's germline CDR1 is DFQATT and CDR2 SNEGSKA (reference sequence). TCRdb used MiXCR to reprocess the RT-PCR reads, holding one entry per CDR3 protein. Seen here are 650,000 to 800,000 distinct CDR3 sequences, 12% to 15% observed once, and the top ten hold 3.6%. The TCR comes from a female donor in good health, serving as a healthy control. The sample taken for sequencing was memory CD4+ T cells from blood. The J gene is TRBJ2-5, the V gene TRBV20-1; 8 bases are shared with TRBD2. This CDR3 is CSASGGARGETQYF. CDR3 DNA: TGCAGTGCTAGCGGGGGGGCCCGAGGGGAGACCCAGTACTTC.